This T cell receptor beta chain was captured by sequencing in a study of cytomegalovirus exposure and HLA in healthy donors (dated by TCRdb to 2016 to 2017). For the wider study: According to an earlier analysis of 587 of the donors, about 179 million T cells yielded over 100 million unique TCR beta sequences and about 300 Gb of sequence data. An earlier analysis of 587 of the donors applied high-throughput TCR beta sequencing to assess whether each TCR beta V gene segment acted as functional or pseudogenic. All discovery cohort repertoires had been generated on a single sequencing platform. The aim of the study was to test whether cataloging public T cell receptors could identify signatures of past pathogen exposure. Roughly 5 DR-DQ haplotypes were handled as single units for association and clustering because linkage in the cohort was strong. Along with the approximately 600-subject first cohort, a separate validation cohort of 120 different subjects was used. The study combined high-throughput TCR immunosequencing, statistical association of individual TCRs with disease status, and machine learning to predict cytomegalovirus infection status. In a later analysis, previously published TCR beta repertoires from 600 to 850 donors were re-analyzed and high-resolution HLA genotyping was added so that TCR occurrence patterns could be studied. Rather than using new phenotypic data, the later analysis identified candidate immune exposures from TCR beta sequences and from how often those sequences occurred across donors. A later genetic analysis took genome-wide SNP genotypes for about 65% of the roughly 670 donors and used that subset as a discovery cohort. Using immunosequencing, the study profiled T cell repertoires from 500 to 800 subjects and related those repertoires to cytomegalovirus serostatus. An early release that covered about 600 HLA-typed donors contained about 300 gigabases of sequencing data and roughly 84 million unique TCR sequences. The genetic ancestry cluster associated with self-reported Caucasian donors included 81% of the 398 genotyped donors. The number of typed donors differed by locus: about 620-640 for A, B, C, DRB1 and DQB1; approximately 530 for DQA1; 606 for DPA1; and 400 to 480 for DPB1. HLA typing covered class I and class II loci at four-digit resolution. Across approximately 420 genotyped donors of the cohort, an average of roughly 250,000 unique TCR beta nucleotide sequences per donor were sequenced, and 15% to 20% of those sequences were non-productive. Alongside the repertoire data, information on donor age, sex, ethnicity and CMV serostatus was compiled. Overall study results and their limits: Most TCR sequences were seen in very few donors, while some public TCRs were found in many individuals. Because the 87-base-pair reads could not distinguish some IMGT-functional V segments, including TRBV6-2 and TRBV6-3, those segments were excluded. Immune exposure information for the cohort was limited to CMV serostatus. Because HLA typing was unavailable for some donors at each locus, only the typed subset was used in association tests. In both the original and validation cohorts, the classifier was reported to diagnose cytomegalovirus status with high specificity and sensitivity. The presence/absence analyses assumed that sequencing depth was roughly uniform across donors, and that assumption may not be true. Because counts were too low, seventeen rarely observed V segments, including chromosome 9 orphons, were excluded from the earlier analysis of around 590 of the donors. In a later analysis, TCR association rates were found to vary across HLA loci, with the most associated TCRs seen for DRB1 alleles and the fewest for HLA-C alleles. V-gene and J-gene trimming of TCR beta chains was associated with a missense DCLRE1C variant in a later genetic analysis, and the association was replicated in an independent cohort. According to a later analysis, most CMV-associated TCR beta chains appeared to be HLA-restricted, and the HLA associations seemed to be driven largely by CMV exposure. In a later genetic analysis, fewer N-insertions in productive TCRs were reported among donors in an Asian-associated ancestry cluster than the roughly 670-donor mean. A further reported finding was that TCR beta sequences accurately predicted the HLA-A and HLA-B alleles for most subjects in the first cohort. According to a later analysis, parvovirus B19, influenza, CMV and Epstein-Barr virus appeared linked to several top co-occurrence clusters. Strong co-occurrence of HLA alleles, especially DR and DQ, made assigning TCR associations to individual alleles difficult. In a later analysis, HLA-associated TCR beta chains showed more clonal expansion and lower generation probabilities than non-associated chains that were equally common. In the study, some 160 TCR beta chains were listed as associated with cytomegalovirus. Linkage disequilibrium might explain the correlated functional status among segregating V segments, but an unknown experimental factor could not be ruled out. In an earlier analysis of fewer than 700 of the donors, most TCR beta V segments appeared in productive rearrangements about 90% or about 30% of the time, broadly matching IMGT annotations. It was suggested by the authors that the approach could potentially be generalized to other disease states and immunological phenotypes. A group of highly shared sequence variants was considered likely to be a technical artifact of the sequencing pipeline. A few of the identified cytomegalovirus-associated TCR beta chains were confirmed in vitro to be specific for cytomegalovirus antigens. The cohort was sequenced for TCR beta chains only, and without alpha or paired-chain data the features that could be detected were limited. At a false discovery rate of 0.05, a later analysis linked about 16,000 TCR beta sequences to specific HLA alleles.

Libraries came from the immunoSEQ multiplex PCR assay. For the multiplex PCR, a mixture combining 60 forward primers for TCR Vbeta segments and 13 reverse primers for TCR Jbeta segments was used. The CDR3 region of rearranged TCR beta genes was amplified from genomic DNA with a multiplex PCR assay. On the Illumina HiSeq System, the amplified TCR beta libraries were sequenced as 87-base-pair reads. On the authors' methods: A later analysis tallied around 80 million unique TCR beta chains across the 666 repertoires, and some 10 million of those chains were shared by two or more donors. Raw reads were error-corrected and collapsed into unique sequences with a nearest-neighbor algorithm that merged closely related sequences to remove PCR and sequencing errors. V, D and J gene segments were assigned by aligning CDR3 sequences to IMGT reference sequences. Each retained sequence needed at least a six-nucleotide match to both a V gene segment and a J gene segment. Rearrangements were classified as productive when the CDR3 lacked stop codons and remained in frame with V and J, and all other rearrangements were classified as non-productive. CDR3 was defined according to IMGT convention as the region running from the second conserved V-encoded cysteine to the conserved J-encoded phenylalanine. Sequences without an unambiguous match to a single V gene segment were excluded from the earlier analysis of over 500 of the donors. In an earlier analysis of several hundred of the donors, a V segment was called functional when productive rearrangements were above 56.7%, and segregating when the standard deviation between donors exceeded 5%. A statistical classification framework was built for diagnosing cytomegalovirus status from the catalog of TCR beta chain sequences. V and J gene assignment, in a later analysis, came from comparing TCR nucleotide sequences with IMGT/GENE-DB human TR gene sequences. A later analysis assigned CDR3 sequences and most-parsimonious VDJ recombination scenarios with the TCRdist pipeline. In a later analysis, each TCR beta chain was defined by its CDR3 amino acid sequence together with its V-gene family, and reads without a unique V-gene family were excluded. In a later analysis, fewer than 650 highly shared, low-generation-probability nucleotide sequences were removed to address suspected cross-contamination and a sequencing artifact. In a later analysis, a clonal expansion index was calculated for each public chain from normalized within-repertoire ranks of inferred template counts. In a later analysis, generation probabilities were computed using a VDJ recombination model fitted to out-of-frame rearrangements, and the results were checked against IGoR. Hypergeometric tests were used in a later analysis to score TCR-TCR, TCR-HLA and TCR-CMV co-occurrence, with a repertoire-size bias correction applied to the TCR pairs. False discovery rates were estimated in a later analysis by permuting HLA or CMV assignments 20 times. In a later analysis, co-occurring TCRs were grouped with DBSCAN, and TCRdist sequence similarity was added when clustering was performed within HLA-allele-positive subsets. For co-occurrence clustering, repertoires with fewer than 30,000 or more than 120,000 public chains were excluded, along with four to six repertoires with anomalous nucleotide sharing. The clones in this table, taken by TCRdb from immuneACCESS, are in-frame only. Not every clone is retained; where verified, under half of the shortfall comes from an unresolved V gene, and the cause of the rest is unknown. V and J calls and clone size are as listed in that table; D and trimming were resolved from the DNA. The record for this sample contains some 75,000 clones. The ten most abundant clones make up about 0.83% of the sample.

CDR1 MNHNS and CDR2 SASEGT are derived from the germline V gene. V is cut by 6 bases and J by 1 base, and the space between the germline ends is 15 bases. From the cysteine up to the phenylalanine, the CDR3 has a length of 15 residues. The DNA shown is the 45-base CDR3, in frame from base 1. Concerning this clone itself: The target of this receptor is not known.

The cohort comprised 666 healthy bone marrow donors. Cohort members were all nominally healthy when sampled, although unrecorded immune exposures were likely present. The donor tested CMV seronegative, placing the donor among the approximately 360 seronegative members of the cohort. Each donor provided a peripheral blood sample, and peripheral blood mononuclear cells were used for TCR beta sequencing. The Qiagen DNeasy Blood Extraction Kit was used to extract genomic DNA from the blood cell samples. This clonotype was sampled from a boy aged 5-17 years in good health and CMV-seronegative. Input material: PBMCs. This chain is built from TRBV6-1 and TRBJ1-1; TRBD1 could be the D gene, as 6 bases match. CDR3 loop: CASRDSGAGNTEAFF. The sequenced DNA: TGTGCCAGCAGAGATTCAGGGGCGGGGAACACTGAAGCTTTCTTT.